A selection of T cell receptor beta chains follows, all from one sample in a study. In TCRdb, the RT-PCR reads were re-called with MiXCR into one record per CDR3 protein. The sample comprises hundreds of thousands of distinct CDR3 sequences, approximately 15% of which are singletons, and roughly 4% rests with the top ten. Sequencing was performed on memory CD4+ T cells from blood. The receptors originated from a female donor in good health, serving as a healthy control. Each CDR3 is given with its conserved first and last residue. The D gene is left open where the match is weak. Clone size is stated in some rows and not others, as once, few, many or a class when expanded.

j_call,v_call,clone_size,d_call,cdr3_nt,cdr3_aa
TRBJ2-1,TRBV11-2,many,TRBD2,TGTGCCAGCACCACCCAGTTAGCGGGGAATGAGCAGTTCTTC,CASTTQLAGNEQFF
TRBJ1-5,TRBV7-9,NA,TRBD1,TGTGCCAGCAACGACGCTGGACAGGGACCAAATCAGCCCCAGCATTTT,CASNDAGQGPNQPQHF
TRBJ1-4,TRBV29-1,few,TRBD1,TGCAGCGGATGGACAGGGGGTGATGAAAAACTGTTTTTT,CSGWTGGDEKLFF
TRBJ1-2,TRBV7-2,few,TRBD1,TGTGCCAGCAGCTTACAGGGGGGCGCTGGCTACACCTTC,CASSLQGGAGYTF
TRBJ2-5,TRBV29-1,many,NA,TGCAGCGTTTCTCAGGGGGGGCAGACCCAGTACTTC,CSVSQGGQTQYF
TRBJ2-3,TRBV20-1,NA,TRBD2,TGCAGTGCTAGCGGGAGGGCCCTCGGAGATACGCAGTATTTT,CSASGRALGDTQYF
TRBJ2-7,TRBV7-2,NA,TRBD2,TGTGCCAGCAGCTTATATAGCGGGACGTACGAGCAGTACTTC,CASSLYSGTYEQYF
TRBJ1-6,TRBV10-3,NA,NA,TGTGCCATCAGTGATGGTGGGGGGAGGTATTCACCCCTCCACTTT,CAISDGGGRYSPLHF
TRBJ2-5,TRBV11-2,NA,TRBD1,TGTGCCAGCACCCGTCAGGGGGCGCATGTTCAAGAGACCCATTACTTC,CASTRQGAHVQETHYF
TRBJ1-1,TRBV6-6,many,TRBD1,TGTGCCAGCAGATCAGGGGGCATGAACACTGAAGCTTTCTTT,CASRSGGMNTEAFF
TRBJ1-5,TRBV28,NA,NA,TGTGCCAGCAGTTCCCCGGCTAGCAATCAGCCCCAGCATTTT,CASSSPASNQPQHF
TRBJ2-3,TRBV10-3,few,NA,TGTGCCATCAGTGAGAGGGGGGTAGATACGCAGTATTTT,CAISERGVDTQYF
TRBJ2-1,TRBV24-1,NA,NA,TGTGCCACCAGTGACAAAAGAAGGAACACCTACAATGAGCAGTTCTTC,CATSDKRRNTYNEQFF
TRBJ2-2,TRBV28,NA,NA,TGTGCCAGCATCCCCTTGTCCGGGGAGGCGGGCGGGGAGCTGTTTTTT,CASIPLSGEAGGELFF
TRBJ2-5,TRBV11-2,many,TRBD2,TGTGCCAGCAGCTTAGGTTCCAGCGGGGCTCAAGAGACCCAGTACTTC,CASSLGSSGAQETQYF
TRBJ2-1,TRBV15,many,NA,TGTGCCACCAGCAGAGATTTCTCGGGTCTGGACCGGCAGTTCTTC,CATSRDFSGLDRQFF
TRBJ2-1,TRBV7-9,NA,NA,TGTGCCAGCAGGGGAGAGTTGCAGTTCTTC,CASRGELQFF
TRBJ2-7,TRBV28,NA,NA,TGTGCCACCTCGGACAGTCACTACGAGCAGTACTTC,CATSDSHYEQYF
TRBJ2-7,TRBV28,NA,TRBD2,TGTGCCAGCAGGCCGGGACTAACCTACGAGCAGTACTTC,CASRPGLTYEQYF
TRBJ1-1,TRBV10-3,few,NA,TGTGCCATCAGTGGTTTAGCCCCACAGAACACTGAAGCTTTCTTT,CAISGLAPQNTEAFF
TRBJ1-3,TRBV11-2,few,NA,TGTGCCAGCAGCTTAGTGGGGGGTTCGGCTGGAAACACCATATATTTT,CASSLVGGSAGNTIYF
TRBJ2-1,TRBV7-2,NA,NA,TGTGCCAGCAGCGAAACCCCCCCGGGATGGGGAGACAATGAGCAGTTCTTC,CASSETPPGWGDNEQFF
TRBJ1-4,TRBV4-2,many,NA,TGTGCCAGCAGCCAATCACAGGGCGAGGGTACTAAAAAACTGTTTTTT,CASSQSQGEGTKKLFF
TRBJ1-2,TRBV7-9,NA,NA,TGTGCCAGCAGCTTAGCCGGGGACGTCTATGGCTACACCTTC,CASSLAGDVYGYTF
TRBJ1-3,TRBV20-1,NA,TRBD1,TGCAGTGCCAGACGCCCAGGGGACAGGGCTGGAAACACCATATATTTT,CSARRPGDRAGNTIYF
TRBJ2-2,TRBV12-3/TRBV12-4,NA,TRBD1,TGTGCCAGCAGTTTGCGCGGACAGGCGGCCACCGGGGAGCTGTTTTTT,CASSLRGQAATGELFF
TRBJ1-1,TRBV5-5,NA,NA,TGTGCCAGCAGCGGGAGCCCGGGAGGGGGAATTCCGTTCGGATACACTGAAGCTTTCTTT,CASSGSPGGGIPFGYTEAFF
TRBJ2-2,TRBV4-2,NA,TRBD1,TGTGCCAGCAGCCTCGGGACAGACCTTCCAGGGTACACCGGGGAGCTGTTTTTT,CASSLGTDLPGYTGELFF
TRBJ1-1,TRBV28,few,NA,TGTGCCAGCAGTTCCCTTGGAGGGGGAAGAGGATATACTGAAGCTTTCTTT,CASSSLGGGRGYTEAFF
TRBJ1-4,TRBV5-1,NA,NA,TGCGCCAGCAGTCTAATCCGGGGTGATGGCGAAAAACTGTTTTTT,CASSLIRGDGEKLFF
TRBJ1-5,TRBV4-1,NA,NA,TGCGCCAGCAGCCTCGAGACAGATAGCAATCAGCCCCAGCATTTT,CASSLETDSNQPQHF
TRBJ1-4,TRBV6-1,NA,NA,TGTGCCAGCAGTGTTAAGGGGAGGAATGAAAAACTGTTTTTT,CASSVKGRNEKLFF
TRBJ2-5,TRBV6-2/TRBV6-3,NA,TRBD1,TGTGCCAGCAGTGCCGAGACAGGGGGAGTTGAGACCCAGTACTTC,CASSAETGGVETQYF
TRBJ2-5,TRBV5-1,NA,NA,TGCGCCAGCAGCTCCGGTAGAGGGAAAGAGACCCAGTACTTC,CASSSGRGKETQYF
TRBJ2-1,TRBV7-8,few,NA,TGTGCCAGCAGCCGGGACCGTTCGACAGATGAGCAGTTCTTC,CASSRDRSTDEQFF
TRBJ2-2,TRBV7-8,few,NA,TGTGCCAGCACCAATGCTCGGGGAACCGGGGAGCTGTTTTTT,CASTNARGTGELFF
TRBJ2-5,TRBV5-8,many,NA,TGTGCCAGCAGCCTGCTGGGCGGCGAGACCCAGTACTTC,CASSLLGGETQYF
TRBJ2-3,TRBV12-3/TRBV12-4,NA,TRBD2,TGTGCCAGCAGTTCCCAAGTAGCGGGCGCAGATACGCAGTATTTT,CASSSQVAGADTQYF
TRBJ2-1,TRBV7-7,few,NA,TGTGCCAGCAGCTCCCGGGGCGGGTTGGATGAGCAGTTCTTC,CASSSRGGLDEQFF
TRBJ2-2,TRBV9,NA,NA,TGTGCCAGCAGCGTCTTAGCCGCCGGGGAGCTGTTTTTT,CASSVLAAGELFF
TRBJ2-1,TRBV3-1,many,TRBD2,TGTGCCAGCAGCCAGACTAGCGGTCTATACAATGAGCAGTTCTTC,CASSQTSGLYNEQFF
TRBJ2-3,TRBV27,NA,NA,TGTGCCAGCAGTTTAATAACCACGCCCGCAGATACGCAGTATTTT,CASSLITTPADTQYF